This TCR beta chain comes out of a study of blood T cell repertoires in COVID-19. CDR1 and CDR2 (germline): MNHEY, SMNVEV (reference sequence). Trimming took off 3 bases at V and 7 bases at J, with 13 bases between the two ends. The CDR3 extends over 14 amino acids. The assay was immunoSEQ multiplex PCR, and TCRdb's table has in-frame clones only and misses some. The sample holds some 65,000 clones, around 85% seen once. Sequencing was performed on peripheral blood. The rearrangement links TRBV27 to TRBJ1-5; TRBD1 is a possible D gene (5 bases). The clonotype originates from a man aged 40-50 years with COVID-19, enrolled during active disease. This CDR3 is CASSLEVRGQPQHF. DNA of the CDR3: TGTGCCAGCAGTTTGGAGGTACGGGGGCAGCCCCAGCATTTT.